One and the same sample provided the 12 T cell receptor beta chains below, sequenced in a study of human thymus T cells. Produced via immunoSEQ multiplex PCR; TCRdb's table is partial and in-frame only. The sample has some 40,000 clones, about 93% seen once. Source material: blood. All receptors derive from a boy in the first two years of life with a congenital heart defect but otherwise immunologically healthy.

V is TRBV15 and J is TRBJ1-2; no firm D call. Germline V gene lookup returns CDR1 LNHNV and CDR2 YYDKDF (reference sequence). The CDR3 consists of 13 residues. V lost 0 bases and J lost 7, with 9 bases in between. This chain's CDR3 is CATSRDLGSGYTF. CDR3 in DNA: TGTGCCACCAGCAGAGATTTGGGGTCTGGCTACACCTTC.

J is TRBJ2-2 and V is TRBV27; a weak D match, TRBD2 (6 bases). Trimming took off 6 bases at V and 1 base at J, with 9 bases between the two ends. Per the germline V gene, CDR1 is MNHEY and CDR2 is SMNVEV (reference sequence). This CDR3 spans 14 amino acids. The CDR3 DNA is TGTGCCAGCAGATATAGCGGGAACACCGGGGAGCTGTTTTTT. Protein product: CASRYSGNTGELFF.

The CDR3 spells CASSLAGSYEQYF. In nucleotides, the CDR3 is TGTGCCAGCAGCTTAGCGGGCTCCTACGAGCAGTACTTC. This chain connects TRBV11-2 to TRBJ2-7; D uncertain. Trimming cost V 1 base and J 0 bases, with 4 bases left between them. Looked up from germline, CDR1 is SGHAT and CDR2 is FQNNGV. The CDR3 totals 13 residues.

The V and J genes are TRBV19 and TRBJ2-3; TRBD2 might be the D (5 bases). Between the trimmed V and J ends, which lost 4 bases and 6 bases, there was a span of 5 bases. The germline gives CDR1 LNHDA, CDR2 SQIVND (reference sequence). The CDR3 totals 11 residues. This CDR3 is CASSSGDTQYF. The DNA for the CDR3 is TGTGCCAGTAGTAGCGGGGATACGCAGTATTTT.

The chain has TRBV7-6 and TRBJ2-1; 7 bases map to TRBD2. The CDR3 is 14 residues long. The germline V gene has CDR1 SGHVS and CDR2 FNYEAQ. Germline trimming cut 6 bases from V and 6 bases from J; bases unmatched to any gene: 8. CDR3 nucleotide sequence: TGTGCCAGCAGTAGAAACCGGGGGGTCAATGAGCAGTTCTTC. Residues: CASSRNRGVNEQFF.

The chain combines TRBV9 with TRBJ1-2, with D possibly TRBD1 on 5 matching bases. Trimming took off 4 bases at V and 0 bases at J, with 7 bases between the two ends. The CDR3 is 13 amino acids. The germline V gene encodes CDR1 SGDLS and CDR2 YYNGEE. In DNA form, the CDR3 reads TGTGCCAGCAGCCTGACAGCTAACTATGGCTACACCTTC. Protein sequence: CASSLTANYGYTF.

V gene TRBV15 combines with J gene TRBJ2-5; D not resolved. The CDR3 is 13 amino acids. The germline V gene encodes CDR1 LNHNV and CDR2 YYDKDF (reference sequence). V was clipped by 0 bases and J by 0 bases, with 2 bases between them. The CDR3 DNA is TGTGCCACCAGCAGAGATTACCAAGAGACCCAGTACTTC. Translation: CATSRDYQETQYF. Full variable domain (rest looked up from reference TRBV15 and TRBJ2-5): DAMVIQNPRYQVTQFGKPVTLSCSQTLNHNVMYWYQQKSSQAPKLLFHYYDKDFNNEADTPDNFQSRRPNTSFCFLDIRSPGLGDTAMYLCATSRDYQETQYFGPGTRLLVL.

The chain couples TRBV7-2 to TRBJ1-2, with 7 bases matching TRBD1. Germline CDR1 is SGHTA and CDR2 is FQGNSA. CDR3 length: 15 residues. V shed 2 bases, J shed 0 bases, and the junction held 3 bases outside the gene matches. CDR3 amino acids: CASSLRQGANYGYTF. The CDR3 bases are TGTGCCAGCAGCTTACGGCAGGGGGCTAACTATGGCTACACCTTC.

The chain recombines TRBV11-3 with TRBJ2-3; possibly TRBD2 for D (6 bases). In germline, CDR1 is SGHNT, CDR2 YENEEA. The V and J ends lost 7 bases and 5 bases respectively, with 22 bases between them. The CDR3 length is 16 residues. Here the CDR3 DNA reads TGTGCCAGCACCTCCCCGGGGAGGCCGGTAGGAGATACGCAGTATTTT. It yields the protein CASTSPGRPVGDTQYF.

This clone was counted once. This chain joins TRBV7-9 and TRBJ2-3; 13 bases are a match to TRBD2. Losses at the gene ends were 4 bases for V and 5 bases for J; bases not matched to a gene: 0. The CDR3 has 14 amino acids. Germline V gives CDR1 SEHNR, CDR2 FQNEAQ (reference sequence). CDR3 sequence: CASSWTSGGDTQYF. CDR3 sequence (DNA): TGTGCCAGCAGCTGGACTAGCGGGGGAGATACGCAGTATTTT.

The gene calls are TRBV4-2 and TRBJ2-2; TRBD2 is a possible D gene (6 bases). The CDR3 totals 14 residues. In germline, CDR1 is LGHNA, CDR2 YNFKEQ. Trimming took off 6 bases at V and 6 bases at J, with 14 bases between the two ends. The CDR3 DNA follows: TGTGCCAGCAGGAGACTAGGAGAGGCCGGGGAGCTGTTTTTT. This codes for CASRRLGEAGELFF.

V and J are TRBV11-2 and TRBJ1-2; D might be TRBD1 (5 bases). Trimming left V 5 bases short and J 0 bases short, with 13 bases between. The CDR3 length is 15 residues. Germline V gene sequence: CDR1 SGHAT, CDR2 FQNNGV. The CDR3 loop reads CASSRLGGANYGYTF. The CDR3 DNA reads TGTGCCAGCAGCCGTCTCGGGGGAGCTAACTATGGCTACACCTTC.